These 4 T cell receptor beta chains share one sample of origin, sequenced in a study of vaccination and CD4 T cells after COVID-19 (dated by TCRdb to 2022 to 2024). These receptors have no identified antigens. Receptor amplification or capture employed PCR. TCRdb records Illumina iSeq 100 as the sequencer. DNA from cultured CD4+ T cells underwent TCR sequencing with the Oncomine TCR Beta short-read assay at the Johns Hopkins FTIC core. Genomic DNA was extracted from the cultured CD4+ T cells with the QIAamp micro DNA kit. In-frame beta chains were kept once TCRdb had trimmed the public reads at Q25 with fastp and called clones with MiXCR. Rows are combined by CDR3 protein, so each entry shows the most common genes and DNA. Here the sample has some 10,000 distinct CDR3 sequences; 28% occur a single time. The ten largest clones take up about 11% of the sample. Explained via the paper, the treatment or condition label denotes: roughly 10-day PBMC culture with coronavirus spike peptide pools or control peptides (ViraFEST assay). CD4+ T cells from unexposed donors were collected before the COVID-19 pandemic (2011-2018).

Sequencing was done on a sample of CD4+ T cells from blood, cultured in vitro. The receptors here all came from a human donor in good health.

The gene calls are TRBV12-3 or TRBV12-4 and TRBJ1-2; D is unclear. The CDR3 totals 15 residues. Between the trimmed V and J ends, which lost 4 bases and 2 bases, there was a span of 14 bases. The chain's CDR3 is CASSSRRRSNYGYTF. In DNA form, the CDR3 reads TGTGCCAGCAGTTCCAGACGGAGGTCAAACTATGGCTACACCTTC.

This clonotype was observed a single time. The CDR3 region has the DNA TGTGCCAGCAGTTTAAGGGTGTCCGTGGCCCAGTACTTC. Its protein product is CASSLRVSVAQYF. The chain is built from TRBV12-3 or TRBV12-4 and TRBJ2-5; the D is unclear. Trimming removed 2 bases at V and 9 bases at J, with 13 bases between. CDR3 length: 13 amino acids.

The sample holds a few counts of this clonotype. This chain links TRBV7-3 with TRBJ2-5; D gene ambiguous. Germline CDR1 is SGHTA and CDR2 is FQGTGA. The CDR3 extends over 14 amino acids. Trimming pared 0 bases from V and 5 bases from J, leaving 10 bases between. The CDR3 spells CASSLTDGLETQYF. As DNA, the CDR3 is TGTGCCAGCAGCTTAACTGATGGTTTGGAGACCCAGTACTTC.

This chain uses TRBV5-4 with TRBJ2-3; D is ambiguous. This CDR3 contains 13 residues. Looked up from germline, CDR1 is SGHNT and CDR2 is YYREEE (reference sequence). The V and J ends lost 2 bases and 2 bases respectively, with 6 bases between them. DNA for the CDR3: TGTGCCAGCAGCTTTCCCCCCACAGATACGCAGTATTTT. As protein: CASSFPPTDTQYF.